The 25 T cell receptor beta chains reported below all come from one sample, sequenced in a study of metastatic and nonmetastatic thyroid tumors. Patients had received no treatment of any kind before thyroid surgery. TCRdb re-processed the PCR reads through MiXCR. This table has roughly 61,000 clones, approximately 4.1% appearing once. Sequenced material: blood. These receptors came from a female donor with papillary thyroid cancer or a benign thyroid nodule (not recorded which). Some clones in this sample may be carry-over from other donors' samples.

This clone was recorded many times. The chain couples TRBV6-1 to TRBJ2-7, with D possibly being TRBD1 (6 bases). The CDR3 runs to 16 residues. V shed 5 bases and J shed 5 bases, with 22 bases lying between them. CDR1 and CDR2 from the germline V gene are MNHNS and SASEGT. Here the CDR3 reads CASSREQGNGYDEQYF. The CDR3 DNA reads TGTGCCAGCAGTAGAGAACAGGGTAACGGGTATGACGAGCAGTACTTC.

This clone was seen at least ten times. This sequence joins TRBV20-1 and TRBJ2-7, with 12 bases aligning to TRBD2. CDR3 length equals 14 residues. Per the germline V gene, CDR1 is DFQATT and CDR2 is SNEGSKA (reference sequence). V dropped 4 bases and J dropped 2; count of bases not matched to a gene: 3. This chain's CDR3 is CSATGLAGTYEQYF. The CDR3 DNA is TGCAGTGCTACCGGACTAGCGGGAACCTACGAGCAGTACTTC.

This clone was recorded a few times. A read error may explain this, as a much larger clone is one base away. The chain carries TRBV12-3 or TRBV12-4 and TRBJ1-4, with D unclear. The CDR3 loop spans 14 amino acids. V lost 3 bases to trimming and J lost 7 bases, with 12 bases between them. CDR3 coding DNA: TGTGCCAGCAGTTTGCGCAAGGATGGTGAAAAACTGTTTTTT. This sequence encodes CASSLRKDGEKLFF.

The sample holds a few counts of this clone. The V and J genes are TRBV24-1 and TRBJ2-7, with D possibly called TRBD1 or TRBD2 (5 bases each). The CDR3 consists of 15 residues. CDR1 and CDR2 (germline): KGHDR, SFDVKD. V was shortened by 6 bases and J by 3 bases, with 17 bases between the two germline ends. The CDR3 reads CATSRGPGAVYEQYF. For the CDR3, the DNA is TGTGCCACCAGTAGGGGACCCGGGGCAGTCTACGAGCAGTACTTC.

V and J are TRBV20-1 and TRBJ2-1, with 10 bases aligning to TRBD2. V shed 3 bases and J 3 bases; nucleotides not matched to a gene: 5. The germline V gene encodes CDR1 DFQATT and CDR2 SNEGSKA (reference sequence). This CDR3 is 15 amino acids long. CDR3 protein: CSARGLAGDYNEQFF. CDR3 DNA: TGCAGTGCTAGGGGGCTAGCGGGAGACTACAATGAGCAGTTCTTC.

At least ten counts were recorded for this clone. The rearrangement links TRBV20-1 to TRBJ2-7; D not certain. The V and J ends lost 3 bases and 1 base respectively, with 13 bases between them. The V gene's germline CDR1 is DFQATT and CDR2 SNEGSKA (reference sequence). This CDR3 has 14 amino acids. CDR3 amino acids: CSASEPSDSYEQYF. Written as DNA, the CDR3 is TGCAGTGCTAGTGAACCAAGCGATTCCTACGAGCAGTACTTC.

This clone was observed a few times. This rearrangement joins TRBV7-2 to TRBJ2-7; D may be TRBD2 (5 bases). This CDR3 contains 11 residues. Deletions cut 3 bases from V and 7 bases from J, with 7 bases between. Germline loops: CDR1 SGHTA, CDR2 FQGNSA. The CDR3 bases are TGTGCCAGCAGCTTTGCGGGTGAGCAGTACTTC. Its translation is CASSFAGEQYF.

This clone has just a few counts. This may be a read error: a much more frequent sequence differs by one nucleotide. V and J are TRBV10-1 and TRBJ2-1; maybe TRBD2 (5 bases). CDR1 WNHNN and CDR2 SYGVQD come from the germline V gene (reference sequence). This CDR3 is built from 16 residues. The DNA of the CDR3 is TGCGCCAGCAGTCAGTCGGGGTTTAGCCCCTACAATGAGCAGTTCTTC. Its protein is CASSQSGFSPYNEQFF.

In this sample, this clone turned up many times. The V call is TRBV28, the J call TRBJ2-7, with 7 bases aligning to TRBD1. The CDR3 sequence is 13 residues long. The ends lost 6 bases at V and 5 bases at J; junction bases unmatched: 7. Germline CDR1 MDHEN, CDR2 SYDVKM. The CDR3, as DNA: TGTGCCAGCAGAACACCGGGGACAGACGAGCAGTACTTC. Translation: CASRTPGTDEQYF.

As to this clone: Given a much more abundant clone one base away, this may be a read error. The chain links TRBV7-2 to TRBJ2-3; either TRBD1 or TRBD2 may supply D (5 bases each). The germline V gene encodes CDR1 SGHTA and CDR2 FQGNSA. CDR3 length equals 15 residues. The DNA for the CDR3 is TGTGCCATCAGCTTAGAGGGGACCGTTTCTAATACGCAGTATTTT. Protein product: CAISLEGTVSNTQYF.

The chain couples TRBV12-3 or TRBV12-4 to TRBJ2-1; D call uncertain. The ends were cut back, 4 bases at V and 5 bases at J, with 3 bases in the middle. CDR3 size: 11 residues. The CDR3 region is CASSSHNEQFF. The CDR3 region has the DNA TGTGCCAGCAGTTCCCACAATGAGCAGTTCTTC.

The table lists this clone with many counts. The genes are TRBV28 and TRBJ1-6, with D uncertain. Between the trimmed V and J ends, which lost 6 bases and 0 bases, there was a span of 18 bases. This CDR3 contains 18 residues. Germline CDR1 reads MDHEN; CDR2 reads SYDVKM. CDR3 sequence (DNA): TGTGCCAGCAGGGCGGACCGTCGAAGTAGCTCCTATAATTCACCCCTCCACTTT. Its translation: CASRADRRSSSYNSPLHF.

Only a few counts were recorded for this clone. The V call is TRBV28, the J call TRBJ2-3; the match to TRBD2 covers 9 bases. J lost 4 bases, V lost 5 bases, and 10 bases had no gene match. Germline values: CDR1 MDHEN, CDR2 SYDVKM. The CDR3 sequence is 16 residues long. DNA for the CDR3: TGTGCCAGCAGTACGATAGCGGGAGAAATGGCAGATACGCAGTATTTT. Its protein product is CASSTIAGEMADTQYF. Supplemented by reference TRBV28 and TRBJ2-3, the full variable domain reads DVKVTQSSRYLVKRTGEKVFLECVQDMDHENMFWYRQDPGLGLRLIYFSYDVKMKEKGDIPEGYSVSREKKERFSLILESASTNQTSMYLCASSTIAGEMADTQYFGPGTRLTVL.

This clone was counted a few times. The chain links TRBV9 to TRBJ2-5; the D call may be TRBD1 or TRBD2 (7 bases each). V was shortened by 0 bases and J by 1 base, with 19 bases between the two germline ends. Germline V lookup: CDR1 SGDLS, CDR2 YYNGEE. CDR3 length: 18 residues. CDR3 in amino acids: CASSVARGGGPLQETQYF. The CDR3 bases are TGTGCCAGCAGCGTAGCCAGGGGGGGGGGACCCCTCCAAGAGACCCAGTACTTC.

This clone occurred many times. The rearrangement links TRBV10-3 to TRBJ2-3; a weak D match, TRBD2 (5 bases). Trimming pared 0 bases from V and 1 base from J, leaving 14 bases between. The CDR3 is 17 amino acids. Germline values: CDR1 ENHRY, CDR2 SYGVKD. Here the CDR3 reads CAISESASGDRTDTQYF. Written as DNA, the CDR3 is TGTGCCATCAGTGAGTCGGCCAGCGGAGACCGCACAGATACGCAGTATTTT.

This clone was seen a handful of times. CDR3 nucleotides: TGTGCCAGCAAGACAGGGAATTATGGCTACACCTTC. It is translated as CASKTGNYGYTF. The rearrangement uses TRBV6-1 and TRBJ1-2; 7 bases agree with TRBD1. Losses at the gene ends were 7 bases for V and 5 bases for J; bases not matched to a gene: 4. The CDR3 length is 12 residues. The germline CDR1 and CDR2 sequences are MNHNS and SASEGT.

This clone was seen only a few times. Germline is not matched at one junction end, which may reflect a read error. In nucleotides, the CDR3 is TGCGCCAGCAGGGCCACAGGTAACACTGAATCTTTCTTT. Its translation: CASRATGNTESFF. V usage is TRBV6-1 and J usage is TRBJ1-1, with TRBD1 as a possible D gene (5 bases). The CDR3 is made up of 13 amino acids. Germline V CDR1 and CDR2: MNHNS, SASEGT.

This clone appeared many times. This chain uses TRBV6-1 with TRBJ2-5; D perhaps matches TRBD1 (5 bases). CDR3 size: 12 residues. V was pared by 7 bases and J by 2 bases, with 8 bases between. Germline CDR1 and CDR2: MNHNS and SASEGT. CDR3 in DNA: TGTGCCAGCACCACAGGACAAGAGACCCAGTACTTC. Amino acid sequence: CASTTGQETQYF.

This clone came up a few times. The chain carries TRBV12-3 or TRBV12-4 and TRBJ2-3; 7 bases line up with TRBD2. Trimming cost V 5 bases and J 0 bases; bases outside gene matches: 20. This CDR3 comprises 20 residues. CDR3 sequence: CASSPRLGTIGIASTDTQYF. In DNA, the CDR3 is TGTGCCAGCAGTCCCAGATTGGGGACTATCGGGATAGCTAGCACAGATACGCAGTATTTT.

This clone was seen ten or more times. The chain combines TRBV7-9 with TRBJ1-2; TRBD1 might be the D (6 bases). Germline assignment: CDR1 SEHNR and CDR2 FQNEAQ (reference sequence). The V and J ends lost 6 bases and 2 bases respectively, with 16 bases between them. The length of the CDR3 is 15 residues. CDR3: CASSQGPNVNYGYTF. CDR3 in DNA: TGTGCCAGCAGTCAGGGGCCGAACGTGAACTATGGCTACACCTTC.

The CDR3 DNA reads TGTGCCAGCAGATCACCGGGACAGCGCTATGGCTACACCTTC. Translating it yields CASRSPGQRYGYTF. The chain links TRBV6-2 or TRBV6-3 to TRBJ1-2, with 7 bases matching TRBD1. Per the germline V gene, CDR1 is MNHEY and CDR2 is SVGEGT. CDR3 size: 14 residues. The ends lost 6 bases at V and 4 bases at J; junction bases unmatched: 8.

There are a few counts of this clone. V is TRBV29-1 and J is TRBJ1-1; D might be TRBD1 (5 bases). Germline V CDR1 and CDR2: SQVTM, ANQGSEA. V was trimmed by 5 bases and J by 0 bases, leaving 16 bases between them. This CDR3 has 15 residues. The CDR3, as DNA: TGCAGCGTTCTCGGGGGTGAGTACATGAACACTGAAGCTTTCTTT. Encoded protein: CSVLGGEYMNTEAFF.

This clone was counted at least ten times. CDR3 in DNA: TGTGCCAGCAGCTTGGAAGTATTTGCTGATACGCAGTATTTT. Its protein is CASSLEVFADTQYF. The chain is built from TRBV11-3 and TRBJ2-3; D call uncertain. The V gene lost 3 bases and the J gene lost 6 bases, with 13 bases spanning the gap. The CDR3 length is 14 residues. Germline V gene data show CDR1 as SGHNT and CDR2 as YENEEA.

This clone has ten or more counts. This chain uses TRBV10-3 with TRBJ1-1, with TRBD1 as a possible D gene (5 bases). Germline CDR1 ENHRY, CDR2 SYGVKD. The CDR3 extends over 15 amino acids. V shed 7 bases and J shed 3 bases, with 18 bases lying between them. The CDR3 sequence is CAITREGRGDTEAFF. CDR3 bases: TGTGCCATCACGAGAGAGGGGCGGGGGGACACTGAAGCTTTCTTT.

The chain links TRBV12-3 or TRBV12-4 to TRBJ2-3, with 11 bases that match TRBD2. Trimming cost V 7 bases and J 14 bases; bases outside gene matches: 14. The CDR3 is 14 amino acids. This CDR3 is CASNSSGLAELRYF. The DNA of the CDR3 is TGTGCCAGCAATTCCTCGGGACTAGCGGAGCTCAGGTATTTT.